Shown below are 11 T cell receptor beta chains from a single sample sequenced in a study of OX40 agonist ivuxolimab in advanced cancers. Sequenced by immunoSEQ multiplex PCR; TCRdb stores in-frame clones only, minus some. This table has 65,000 to 85,000 clones, 85% appearing once. The source material was CD4+ or CD8+ T cells sorted from blood, sampled in a trial of the OX40 agonist ivuxolimab. These receptors were collected from an adult with an advanced solid tumor such as melanoma, head and neck, liver or kidney cancer.

Here the CDR3 DNA reads TGTGTCAGAAGCCCCAAGAGTACGGGAGTTTCCTACGAGCAGTACTTC. It codes for CVRSPKSTGVSYEQYF. V and J are TRBV7-5 and TRBJ2-5; the table's D call of TRBD2 was not tested on the DNA. TRBJ2-7 explains the end of the DNA better; the J call may be wrong. TRBV7-5 represents a pseudogene. CDR3 length equals 16 residues.

The chain recombines TRBV30 with TRBJ2-7; tentative D call: TRBD2 (6 bases). V was pared by 0 bases and J by 2 bases, with 17 bases between. The CDR3 sequence is 16 residues long. Germline assignment: CDR1 GTSNPN and CDR2 SVGIG (reference sequence). For the CDR3, the DNA is TGTGCCTGGAGTGTACAAGTGACTAGGAAAACCTACGAGCAGTACTTC. This encodes CAWSVQVTRKTYEQYF.

This clone was observed once. This chain uses TRBV11-2 with TRBJ2-7, with D possibly TRBD2 on 6 matching bases. Germline V lookup: CDR1 SGHAT, CDR2 FQNNGV. This CDR3 has 14 amino acids. Trimming cost V 3 bases and J 5 bases, with 14 bases left between them. CDR3 residues: CASSFGPSGDEQYF. DNA of the CDR3: TGTGCCAGCAGCTTTGGACCCTCGGGAGACGAGCAGTACTTC.

The gene calls are TRBV30 and TRBJ1-1; D is unresolved. V shed 1 base and J shed 0 bases, with 9 bases lying between them. Per germline, CDR1 GTSNPN and CDR2 SVGIG (reference sequence). This CDR3 contains 14 residues. The CDR3 spells CAWSDRWVNTEAFF. The CDR3 nucleotides read TGTGCCTGGAGTGATAGGTGGGTGAACACTGAAGCTTTCTTT.

The chain combines TRBV6-6 with TRBJ1-1, with 9 bases fitting TRBD1. The junction had 3 bases not matched to a gene; V was cut back by 2 bases and J by 5 bases. CDR1 MNHNY and CDR2 SVGAGI come from the germline V gene (reference sequence). The CDR3 runs 14 residues. As DNA, the CDR3 is TGTGCCAGCAGTTACCCGACAGGGGGGACTGAAGCTTTCTTT. Protein product: CASSYPTGGTEAFF.

The gene calls are TRBV11-1 and TRBJ2-7, with 9 bases fitting TRBD1. V shed 5 bases and J 0 bases; nucleotides not matched to a gene: 14. Germline V gene lookup returns CDR1 SGHAT and CDR2 FQDESV (reference sequence). This CDR3 spans 18 amino acids. In DNA form, the CDR3 reads TGTGCCAGCAGCGGGCCGGGACAGGGACGATCGAGCTCCTACGAGCAGTACTTC. Its translation is CASSGPGQGRSSSYEQYF.

The chain joins TRBV4-1 to TRBJ1-1, with D perhaps TRBD1 (5 bases). Germline CDR1 reads MGHRA; CDR2 reads YSYEKL. The V end was cut by 0 bases, the J end by 8 bases, with 16 bases between. The length of the CDR3 is 15 residues. The CDR3 region is CASSQDFGRVSEAFF. DNA of the CDR3: TGCGCCAGCAGCCAAGATTTTGGCAGGGTGTCCGAAGCTTTCTTT.

The rearrangement uses TRBV5-1 and TRBJ2-5; no reliable D call. CDR3 length: 13 residues. Germline CDR1 is SGHRS and CDR2 is YFSETQ. V lost 2 bases to trimming and J lost 2 bases, with 7 bases between them. In DNA form, the CDR3 reads TGCGCCAGCAGCTTAGGTGCGCAAGAGACCCAGTACTTC. Protein sequence: CASSLGAQETQYF.

The V call is TRBV7-2, the J call TRBJ1-2, with D possibly TRBD1 on 6 matching bases. Germline V lookup: CDR1 SGHTA, CDR2 FQGNSA. This CDR3 is 17 amino acids long. Trimming stripped 4 bases from V and 3 bases from J, with 21 bases between. The DNA of the CDR3 is TGTGCCAGCAGCTGGGGGGGCTGGGGGCAGCGAGACTATGGCTACACCTTC. The encoded protein is CASSWGGWGQRDYGYTF.

This CDR3 reads CASRQFRDTQYF. In DNA, the CDR3 is TGCGCCAGCAGGCAGTTCAGAGATACGCAGTATTTT. The V call is TRBV5-1, the J call TRBJ2-3; unclear D gene. Per the germline V gene, CDR1 is SGHRS and CDR2 is YFSETQ. Trimming took 5 bases from V and 5 from J, leaving 9 bases between them. The length of the CDR3 is 12 residues.

This clone was found once. V gene TRBV28 combines with J gene TRBJ2-3, with 8 positions matching TRBD2. CDR3 length equals 16 residues. J lost 4 bases, V lost 3 bases, and 9 bases had no gene match. Germline assignment: CDR1 MDHEN and CDR2 SYDVKM. CDR3 nucleotide sequence: TGTGCCAGCAGTTTTGGAGGCGGGGGGAGGGCAGATACGCAGTATTTT. Amino acids: CASSFGGGGRADTQYF.